The 5 T cell receptor beta chains below all came from one sample that was sequenced in a study of technical replicates of blood from several donors. This table comes from immunoSEQ multiplex PCR, and its TCRdb copy is limited to in-frame clones, with some not included. Among more than 65,000 clones listed, 96% were seen once. Sequenced input: T cells isolated from PBMCs. The source of these receptors is a human donor in good health.

This sequence joins TRBV28 and TRBJ2-7; possible D gene TRBD1, 7 bases. The CDR3 consists of 15 residues. In germline, CDR1 is MDHEN, CDR2 SYDVKM. Trimming cost V 7 bases and J 2 bases, with 18 bases left between them. The CDR3 DNA sequence: TGTGCCAGCAACTTAGGAGGGGGCGCGGCCTACGAGCAGTACTTC. It yields the protein CASNLGGGAAYEQYF.

The count of this clone is one. The chain is built from TRBV4-1 and TRBJ2-7; 8 positions match TRBD2. Germline trimming cut 5 bases from V and 3 bases from J; bases unmatched to any gene: 6. There are 14 residues in the CDR3. CDR1 is MGHRA and CDR2 is YSYEKL in the germline V gene. CDR3 sequence (DNA): TGCGCCAGCAGCGGCGGGAGGTGGGTCTACGAGCAGTACTTC. This encodes CASSGGRWVYEQYF.

The J gene is TRBJ1-1, the V gene TRBV29-1; 9 nucleotides line up with TRBD1. The CDR3 consists of 13 residues. The germline CDR1 and CDR2 sequences are SQVTM and ANQGSEA. J lost 5 bases, V lost 6 bases, and 7 bases had no gene match. CDR3 loop: CSVPDRGETEAFF. As DNA, the CDR3 is TGCAGCGTCCCGGACAGGGGTGAAACTGAAGCTTTCTTT.

This clone was detected once. The V call is TRBV6-1, the J call TRBJ2-1; 9 bases fit TRBD2. V was clipped by 2 bases and J by 9 bases; unmatched bases: 8. Germline V gene lookup returns CDR1 MNHNS and CDR2 SASEGT. The CDR3 is made up of 15 amino acids. CDR3 sequence: CASSEISGSLGEQFF. The DNA for the CDR3 is TGTGCCAGCAGTGAAATTAGCGGGAGTTTGGGTGAGCAGTTCTTC.

The chain is built from TRBV4-1 and TRBJ2-1, with TRBD2 as a possible D gene (7 bases). This CDR3 spans 17 amino acids. The V gene's germline CDR1 is MGHRA and CDR2 YSYEKL. Deletions cut 0 bases from V and 2 bases from J, with 14 bases between. The CDR3 DNA reads TGCGCCAGCAGCCAAGATACATCGGGGGGCGCCTACAATGAGCAGTTCTTC. This encodes CASSQDTSGGAYNEQFF.